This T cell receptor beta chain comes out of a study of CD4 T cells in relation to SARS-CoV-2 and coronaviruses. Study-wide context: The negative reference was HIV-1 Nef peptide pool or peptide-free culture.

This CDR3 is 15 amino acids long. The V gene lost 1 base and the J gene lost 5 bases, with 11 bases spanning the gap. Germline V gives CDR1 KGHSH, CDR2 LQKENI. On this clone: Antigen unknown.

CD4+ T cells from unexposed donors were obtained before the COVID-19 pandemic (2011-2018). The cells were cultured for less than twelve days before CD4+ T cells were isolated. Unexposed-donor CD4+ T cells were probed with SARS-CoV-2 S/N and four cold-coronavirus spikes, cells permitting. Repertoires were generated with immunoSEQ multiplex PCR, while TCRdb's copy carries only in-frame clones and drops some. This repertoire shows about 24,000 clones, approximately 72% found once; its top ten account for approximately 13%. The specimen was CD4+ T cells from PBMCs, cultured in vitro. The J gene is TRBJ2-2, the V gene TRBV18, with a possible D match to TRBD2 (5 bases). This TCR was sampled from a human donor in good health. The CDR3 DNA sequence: TGTGCCAGCTCACCACTTAGGGAGTGGACCGGGGAGCTGTTTTTT. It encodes CASSPLREWTGELFF.